Listed below are T cell receptor beta chains from one sample, sequenced in a study of glioma-infiltrating T cells. TCRdb recomputed calls from the multiplex PCR reads with MiXCR, one row per CDR3 protein. This sample has approximately 400,000 distinct CDR3 sequences, with approximately 42% found just once. Material for sequencing was glioma tissue, nonneoplastic brain tissue, or PBMCs (not recorded which). The source of these receptors is a human donor with low-grade glioma or glioblastoma, undergoing nonglioma brain surgery, or in good health (not recorded which). The CDR3 runs from the conserved cysteine through the conserved F or W. The D gene is left open where the match is weak. Size is stated for part of the rows, as once, few or many counts, or as a class when the clone is expanded.

CDR3nt: TGTGCCAGCAGCTTAAAAGCGCTAGCGGACCACGAGCAGTACTTC; CDR3aa: CASSLKALADHEQYF; d_gene: TRBD2; v_gene: TRBV7-2; abundance: .; j_gene: TRBJ2-7
CDR3nt: TGCGCCAGCAGCCCCCTAGGGGTAGGGGACACTGAAGCTTTCTTT; CDR3aa: CASSPLGVGDTEAFF; d_gene: .; v_gene: TRBV4-3; abundance: .; j_gene: TRBJ1-1
CDR3nt: TGCAGTGCTAGAGCCGTAGCGGGAGTTAGCCAAGAGACCCAGTACTTC; CDR3aa: CSARAVAGVSQETQYF; d_gene: TRBD2; v_gene: TRBV20-1; abundance: many; j_gene: TRBJ2-5
CDR3nt: TGTGCCAGCAGTAATAGCAGTTACAATGAGCAGTTCTTC; CDR3aa: CASSNSSYNEQFF; d_gene: .; v_gene: TRBV25-1; abundance: many; j_gene: TRBJ2-1
CDR3nt: TGTGCCAGCAGCAAACAGGGGGCCGAGACCCAGTACTTC; CDR3aa: CASSKQGAETQYF; d_gene: TRBD1; v_gene: TRBV6-1; abundance: few; j_gene: TRBJ2-5
CDR3nt: TGCGCCAGCAGCCCGGACAGGGGCCCCTACAATGAGCAGTTCTTC; CDR3aa: CASSPDRGPYNEQFF; d_gene: TRBD1; v_gene: TRBV4-1; abundance: .; j_gene: TRBJ2-1
CDR3nt: TGTGCCAGCAGACCTCCGGACAGCACTGAAGCTTTCTTT; CDR3aa: CASRPPDSTEAFF; d_gene: .; v_gene: TRBV6-5; abundance: .; j_gene: TRBJ1-1
CDR3nt: TGTGCCAGCACGGATTCCGGAAACACCATATATTTT; CDR3aa: CASTDSGNTIYF; d_gene: .; v_gene: TRBV6-2/TRBV6-3; abundance: many; j_gene: TRBJ1-3
CDR3nt: TGTGCCAGCGGCCCAATAGGGTTCGGAAGCCACGAGCAGTACTTC; CDR3aa: CASGPIGFGSHEQYF; d_gene: .; v_gene: TRBV27; abundance: many; j_gene: TRBJ2-7
CDR3nt: TGTGCCTCGACGACCAGGGCGGTGGAGACCCAGTACTTC; CDR3aa: CASTTRAVETQYF; d_gene: .; v_gene: TRBV28; abundance: few; j_gene: TRBJ2-5
CDR3nt: TGTGCCAGCAGCCAAGACCCCAGTCTGCAAGAGACCCAGTACTTC; CDR3aa: CASSQDPSLQETQYF; d_gene: .; v_gene: TRBV4-2; abundance: few; j_gene: TRBJ2-5
CDR3nt: TGTGCCAGCAGCCAGTCTTTATACCGAATGACTGAAGCTTTCTTT; CDR3aa: CASSQSLYRMTEAFF; d_gene: .; v_gene: TRBV14; abundance: .; j_gene: TRBJ1-1
CDR3nt: TGTGCCAGCTCACCGGCGGGGGACTACGAGCAGTACTTC; CDR3aa: CASSPAGDYEQYF; d_gene: TRBD2; v_gene: TRBV18; abundance: .; j_gene: TRBJ2-7
CDR3nt: TGTGCCACCAGTACCGGGAGGGACGGAAGCAATCAGCCCCAGCATTTT; CDR3aa: CATSTGRDGSNQPQHF; d_gene: .; v_gene: TRBV24-1; abundance: many; j_gene: TRBJ1-5
CDR3nt: TGTGCCAGCAGTTTATACACGCAAAGCTCCTACGAGCAGTACTTC; CDR3aa: CASSLYTQSSYEQYF; d_gene: .; v_gene: TRBV28; abundance: once; j_gene: TRBJ2-7
CDR3nt: TGCGCCAGCAGCCAAACAGATTACGAGCAGTACTTC; CDR3aa: CASSQTDYEQYF; d_gene: .; v_gene: TRBV4-1; abundance: .; j_gene: TRBJ2-7
CDR3nt: TGTGCCAGCAGTTACTCTTGGACTAGCCTACGATCCTACGAGCAGTACTTC; CDR3aa: CASSYSWTSLRSYEQYF; d_gene: TRBD2; v_gene: TRBV6-2/TRBV6-3; abundance: many; j_gene: TRBJ2-7
CDR3nt: TGTGCCAGCAGCTCGGGACAGGGAAGTGGAGATGGCTACACCTTC; CDR3aa: CASSSGQGSGDGYTF; d_gene: TRBD1; v_gene: TRBV7-9; abundance: once; j_gene: TRBJ1-2
CDR3nt: TGTGCCAGCAGCCGGACAGTTCTGTCCGAGCAGTACTTC; CDR3aa: CASSRTVLSEQYF; d_gene: .; v_gene: TRBV7-9; abundance: .; j_gene: TRBJ2-7
CDR3nt: TGTGCCAGCAGCTTAGTGCTCGGACGGCAGAACACTGAAGCTTTCTTT; CDR3aa: CASSLVLGRQNTEAFF; d_gene: .; v_gene: TRBV4-2; abundance: .; j_gene: TRBJ1-1
CDR3nt: TGTGCCAGCCGGAGACTAGCGCAGAGAAACGAGCAGTACTTC; CDR3aa: CASRRLAQRNEQYF; d_gene: TRBD2; v_gene: TRBV13; abundance: .; j_gene: TRBJ2-7
CDR3nt: TGTGCCAGCAACGCCCGAAGTTCCGGGGAGCTGTTTTTT; CDR3aa: CASNARSSGELFF; d_gene: .; v_gene: TRBV28; abundance: many; j_gene: TRBJ2-2